A single sample gave rise to the 2 T cell receptor beta chains below, sequenced in a study of blood T cells in healthy people across ages. It was with a sample-barcoded 5' primer and a J-beta primer mix that a second PCR of roughly 7 to 12 cycles was run. TCRdb re-called the 5' RACE reads with MiXCR, one entry per CDR3 protein. This table has some 900,000 distinct CDR3 sequences, under 30% appearing once. Sample: blood. The receptors shown here come from a woman older than 75 in good health.

Many counts were recorded for this clonotype. V usage is TRBV4-3 and J usage is TRBJ1-2; D might be TRBD1 (5 bases). The germline V and J ends were trimmed by 1 base and 2 bases, with 8 bases remaining between them. This CDR3 is built from 14 residues. Germline CDR1 reads LGHNA; CDR2 reads YSLEER. CDR3 DNA sequence: TGCGCCAGCAGCCAAGTGGGGCAGAACTATGGCTACACCTTC. It yields the protein CASSQVGQNYGYTF.

This clonotype was seen ten or more times. V gene TRBV5-6 combines with J gene TRBJ2-3; 13 bases map to TRBD2. Germline assignment: CDR1 SGHDT and CDR2 YYEEEE. V trimming: 2 bases; J trimming: 7 bases; junction bases outside the gene matches: 4. The CDR3 length is 15 residues. This chain's CDR3 is CASSLLLAGGNTQYF. CDR3 in DNA: TGTGCCAGCAGCTTATTACTAGCGGGGGGGAATACGCAGTATTTT.